This T cell receptor beta chain stems from a study of shared clonotypes between healthy human individuals. Germline V gene sequence: CDR1 SGDLS, CDR2 YYNGEE. J lost 3 bases, V lost 0 bases, and 5 bases had no gene match. This CDR3 spans 16 amino acids. CD45RO-negative cells were positively selected for CCR7, leaving out terminally differentiated effector memory CD45RA+ cells. Data came from immunoSEQ multiplex PCR; TCRdb stores just in-frame clones and leaves some out. The data contain about 580,000 clones, 98% of them singletons. The clonotype originates from a man between 25 and 39 years old in good health. The chain carries TRBV9 and TRBJ2-5; 10 nucleotides line up with TRBD2. The specimen sequenced was naive CD8+ T cells sorted from blood. CDR3: CASSVVGTSVKETQYF. CDR3 DNA sequence: TGTGCCAGCAGCGTAGTGGGGACTAGCGTAAAAGAGACCCAGTACTTC.